This T cell receptor beta chain came from a study of cytomegalovirus exposure and HLA in healthy donors. The PCR ran on 60 Vbeta and 13 Jbeta primers. Sequencing was performed with immunoSEQ multiplex PCR; in TCRdb, only in-frame clones are kept and a portion is missing. This table has 72,000 or so clones, roughly four fifths appearing once. The V gene's germline CDR1 is SGHRS and CDR2 YFSETQ. The CDR3 extends over 16 amino acids. Trimming removed 2 bases from V and 4 bases from J; junction bases left unmatched: 10. The sample holds a few counts of this clone. The source of this sequence is a woman aged 25 to 39 in good health and CMV-seropositive. The chain uses TRBV5-1 and TRBJ1-1; 8 positions match TRBD1. Source material: PBMCs. CDR3 loop: CASSLSARGLGTEAFF. For the CDR3, the DNA is TGCGCCAGCAGCTTATCAGCCAGGGGGCTTGGCACTGAAGCTTTCTTT.